These 18 T cell receptor beta chains share one sample of origin, sequenced in a study of T cells in Graves' hyperthyroidism and ophthalmopathy. Amplification yielded TCR beta CDR3 regions, with RNA transcripts as the source. Carried out on the TCR CDR3, a first-round RT-PCR used the HTBI primer set. TCRdb itself ran the multiplex PCR reads through MiXCR, one entry per CDR3 protein. The sample includes roughly 720,000 distinct CDR3 sequences, around a sixth of them seen just once. The sample comprised blood. The receptors originated from a man aged 45-65 years with Graves' hyperthyroidism.

This clonotype occurred many times. The rearrangement joins TRBV29-1 to TRBJ2-1; D possibly corresponds to TRBD2 (6 bases). This CDR3 has 13 residues. The germline CDR1 and CDR2 sequences are SQVTM and ANQGSEA. The ends were cut back, 4 bases at V and 4 bases at J, with 11 bases in the middle. CDR3 region: CSVGKAGYNEQFF. CDR3 nucleotides: TGCAGCGTTGGTAAGGCGGGGTACAATGAGCAGTTCTTC.

The sample holds a few counts of this clonotype. The J gene is TRBJ2-1, the V gene TRBV12-5; the match to TRBD2 covers 12 bases. CDR1 LGHNT and CDR2 FRNRAP come from the germline V gene. V was clipped by 1 base and J by 8 bases; unmatched bases: 6. This CDR3 has 16 amino acids. The CDR3, as DNA: TGTGCTAGTGGTTTGGGACTAGCGGGAGCGGTAGATGAGCAGTTCTTC. Its protein is CASGLGLAGAVDEQFF.

This clonotype showed up many times. V gene TRBV27 combines with J gene TRBJ2-3, with a weak D call TRBD2 (5 bases). This CDR3 contains 14 residues. The V and J ends lost 5 bases and 6 bases respectively, with 15 bases between them. The germline CDR1 and CDR2 sequences are MNHEY and SMNVEV (reference sequence). CDR3 DNA: TGTGCCAGCAGTCCGCCCCTAGCATCGGATACGCAGTATTTT. This encodes CASSPPLASDTQYF.

This clonotype was observed many times. The gene calls are TRBV28 and TRBJ2-6; 9 nucleotides line up with TRBD1. The CDR3 contains 16 residues. Trimming at V came to 6 bases and at J to 1 base, leaving 4 bases not matched to a gene. In germline, CDR1 is MDHEN, CDR2 SYDVKM. The DNA for the CDR3 is TGTGCCAGCAGACAGGGGGCGGCTTCTGGGGCCAACGTCCTGACTTTC. Its protein is CASRQGAASGANVLTF.

This clonotype was seen repeatedly, ten times or more. This chain joins TRBV24-1 and TRBJ2-1; 7 nucleotides line up with TRBD1. V dropped 4 bases and J dropped 3; count of bases not matched to a gene: 8. This CDR3 has 16 residues. The germline CDR1 and CDR2 sequences are KGHDR and SFDVKD. For the CDR3, the DNA is TGTGCCACCAGTGAACCATCCGGGACAGACTACAATGAGCAGTTCTTC. Translating gives CATSEPSGTDYNEQFF.

The rearrangement links TRBV15 to TRBJ1-2; TRBD1 might be the D (6 bases). Germline lookup yields CDR1 LNHNV and CDR2 YYDKDF (reference sequence). Between the trimmed V and J ends, which lost 0 bases and 11 bases, there was a span of 10 bases. This CDR3 has 12 amino acids. CDR3 in amino acids: CATSRDYREYTF. DNA for the CDR3: TGTGCCACCAGCAGAGATTACAGGGAATACACCTTC.

In its sample, this clonotype was seen many times. This sequence joins TRBV6-1 and TRBJ1-6; maybe TRBD1 (5 bases). The germline V and J ends were trimmed by 3 bases and 6 bases, with 6 bases remaining between them. There are 13 residues in the CDR3. Germline CDR1 and CDR2: MNHNS and SASEGT. CDR3 residues: CASSDGTNSPLHF. CDR3 nucleotides: TGTGCCAGCAGTGACGGGACTAATTCACCCCTCCACTTT.

This clonotype has a count of ten or more. The chain employs TRBV30 and TRBJ2-7; a weak D match, TRBD1 (6 bases). The CDR3 runs to 12 residues. Trimming removed 5 bases from V and 6 bases from J, with 14 bases in between. Germline values: CDR1 GTSNPN, CDR2 SVGIG (reference sequence). DNA of the CDR3: TGTGCCTGGGGAATCGGGACACCCGAGCAGTACTTC. Amino acid sequence: CAWGIGTPEQYF.

This clonotype came up a few times. The chain employs TRBV7-9 and TRBJ2-7; D uncertain. Germline-derived CDR1 and CDR2 are SEHNR and FQNEAQ (reference sequence). Trimming pared 11 bases from V and 7 bases from J, leaving 18 bases between. The CDR3 is 12 amino acids. DNA for the CDR3: TGTGCCCTGGAACCCCCGACCGGTGAGCAGTACTTC. Its translation: CALEPPTGEQYF.

This clonotype was seen a handful of times. The chain is built from TRBV18 and TRBJ2-5; a possible D gene is TRBD2 (5 bases). The length of the CDR3 is 15 residues. V lost 2 bases, J lost 4 bases, and 14 bases lay in between. CDR1 and CDR2 from the germline V gene are KGHSH and LQKENI. The CDR3 spells CASSPFEGLPETQYF. CDR3 in DNA: TGTGCCAGCTCACCATTCGAGGGCTTGCCAGAGACCCAGTACTTC.

This clonotype was detected ten times or more. The chain employs TRBV7-9 and TRBJ1-1; D gene uncertain. Germline assignment: CDR1 SEHNR and CDR2 FQNEAQ (reference sequence). V lost 0 bases to trimming and J lost 7 bases, with 6 bases between them. The CDR3 contains 12 residues. The CDR3 DNA reads as TGTGCCAGCAGCTTAGCGCCCTTTGAAGCTTTCTTT. Protein sequence: CASSLAPFEAFF.

A few counts support this clonotype. The chain combines TRBV4-3 with TRBJ2-6; unclear D gene. This CDR3 is 15 amino acids long. V was clipped by 0 bases and J by 3 bases, with 6 bases between them. Germline V gene lookup returns CDR1 LGHNA and CDR2 YSLEER. CDR3 DNA sequence: TGCGCCAGCAGCCAAGAAGGAGTTGGGGCCAACGTCCTGACTTTC. This encodes CASSQEGVGANVLTF.

The chain joins TRBV20-1 to TRBJ2-7; 9 nucleotides line up with TRBD1. V lost 1 base, J lost 5 bases, and 6 bases stayed unmatched. Per the germline V gene, CDR1 is DFQATT and CDR2 is SNEGSKA (reference sequence). This CDR3 spans 14 amino acids. This chain's CDR3 is CSARAGTGPNEQYF. The CDR3 bases are TGCAGTGCTAGAGCCGGGACAGGGCCAAACGAGCAGTACTTC.

This clonotype came up many times. The rearrangement joins TRBV6-1 to TRBJ2-1; D is perhaps TRBD2 (6 bases). Trimming pared 6 bases from V and 0 bases from J, leaving 12 bases between. The CDR3 is 15 residues long. Germline V gene data show CDR1 as MNHNS and CDR2 as SASEGT. CDR3 protein: CASRVAASSYNEQFF. In DNA form, the CDR3 reads TGTGCCAGCAGGGTAGCGGCTAGCTCCTACAATGAGCAGTTCTTC.

The gene calls are TRBV27 and TRBJ2-1; perhaps TRBD2 as D (5 bases). This CDR3 is built from 13 residues. The germline V gene encodes CDR1 MNHEY and CDR2 SMNVEV (reference sequence). Trimming cost V 3 bases and J 7 bases, with 10 bases left between them. The CDR3 protein is CASSFDYPNEQFF. The DNA of the CDR3 is TGTGCCAGCAGTTTCGACTACCCGAATGAGCAGTTCTTC.

This clonotype was found a few times. This chain links TRBV3-1 with TRBJ2-2, with 9 bases fitting TRBD1. V lost 3 bases, J lost 0 bases, and 2 bases stayed unmatched. In germline, CDR1 is LGHDT, CDR2 YNNKEL (reference sequence). CDR3 length equals 16 residues. The DNA of the CDR3 is TGTGCCAGCAGCCAGAGGACAGGGGCGAACACCGGGGAGCTGTTTTTT. It encodes CASSQRTGANTGELFF. The full variable domain, completed using reference TRBV3-1 and TRBJ2-2, is DTAVSQTPKYLVTQMGNDKSIKCEQNLGHDTMYWYKQDSKKFLKIMFSYNNKELIINETVPNRFSPKSPDKAHLNLHINSLELGDSAVYFCASSQRTGANTGELFFGEGSRLTVL.

This clonotype was seen repeatedly, ten times or more. V usage is TRBV28 and J usage is TRBJ2-5; 13 bases line up with TRBD2. Trimming cost V 5 bases and J 6 bases; bases outside gene matches: 3. The V gene's germline CDR1 is MDHEN and CDR2 SYDVKM. The CDR3 spans 14 residues. The CDR3 DNA sequence: TGTGCCAGCAGTACTAGCGGGAGGGTGAAGACCCAGTACTTC. This translates into CASSTSGRVKTQYF.

This clonotype occurred many times. J is TRBJ1-2 and V is TRBV27, with D hard to call. Germline V CDR1 and CDR2: MNHEY, SMNVEV (reference sequence). CDR3 length: 12 residues. Trimming removed 3 bases from V and 7 bases from J, with 9 bases in between. The CDR3 sequence: CASSFGGGGYTF. The CDR3 DNA reads TGTGCCAGCAGTTTTGGTGGAGGTGGCTACACCTTC.